A selection of T cell receptor beta chains follows, all from one sample in a study of regulatory T cells in long-lasting Graves disease. TCRdb ran MiXCR on the multiplex PCR reads and lists one entry per CDR3 protein. Of about 240,000 distinct CDR3 sequences listed, 20% are singletons. Sequenced here: peripheral blood mononuclear cells (PBMCs), sampled at new diagnosis, from a patient treated with antithyroid drugs. These receptors came from a female donor with Graves disease. Both conserved end residues are part of each CDR3. Rows give clone size only sometimes, using once, few, many, or a class for an expanded clone.

abundance	v_gene	CDR3aa
many	TRBV12-3/TRBV12-4	CASRRSGGYTF
-	TRBV28	CASKEAGSAFF
many	TRBV6-1	CASRGQGFNQPQHF
many	TRBV20-1	CSAPLAATGDEQFF
many	TRBV20-1	CSVSGGAHNEQFF
many	TRBV15	CATSRGSSPVAFF
-	TRBV7-2	CASSSPEVQGDYNEQFF
many	TRBV29-1	CSVDPGGSTDTQYF
once	TRBV11-3	CASSSGTSGGGEQFF
few	TRBV4-3	CASSQAGTGDYGYTF
many	TRBV20-1	CSARDGSGFEQYF
many	TRBV5-6	CASSLSLGGAETQYF
-	TRBV14	CASSQAILASRGTTDTQYF
many	TRBV11-1	CASSPGQGGTEAFF
many	TRBV6-1	CASGDRGTYEQYF
many	TRBV27	CASSRRGGLWNEQFF
many	TRBV29-1	CSVEDQSLAGGLDTQYF
-	TRBV6-2/TRBV6-3	CASSRTGAGTEAFF